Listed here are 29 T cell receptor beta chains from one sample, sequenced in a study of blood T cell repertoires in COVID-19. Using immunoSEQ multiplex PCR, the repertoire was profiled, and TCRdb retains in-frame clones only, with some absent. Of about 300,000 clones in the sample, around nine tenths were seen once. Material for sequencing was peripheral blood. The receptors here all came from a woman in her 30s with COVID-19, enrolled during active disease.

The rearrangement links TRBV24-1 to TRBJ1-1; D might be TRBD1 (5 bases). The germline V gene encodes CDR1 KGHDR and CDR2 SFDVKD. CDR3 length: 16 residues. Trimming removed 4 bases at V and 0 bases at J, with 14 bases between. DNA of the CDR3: TGTGCCACCAGTGACCCTCCAACAGGCATGAACACTGAAGCTTTCTTT. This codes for CATSDPPTGMNTEAFF.

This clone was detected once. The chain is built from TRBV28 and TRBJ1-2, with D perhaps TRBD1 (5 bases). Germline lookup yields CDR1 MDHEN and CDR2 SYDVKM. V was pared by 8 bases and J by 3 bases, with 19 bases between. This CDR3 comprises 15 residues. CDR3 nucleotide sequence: TGTGCCAGCTGGGACGGGGGGAGAGGATACTATGGCTACACCTTC. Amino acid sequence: CASWDGGRGYYGYTF.

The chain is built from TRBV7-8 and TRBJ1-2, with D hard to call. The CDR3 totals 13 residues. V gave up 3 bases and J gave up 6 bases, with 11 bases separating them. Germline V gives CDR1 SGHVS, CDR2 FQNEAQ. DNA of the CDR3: TGTGCCAGCAGCTTTCCGGGATTCGATGGCTACACCTTC. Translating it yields CASSFPGFDGYTF.

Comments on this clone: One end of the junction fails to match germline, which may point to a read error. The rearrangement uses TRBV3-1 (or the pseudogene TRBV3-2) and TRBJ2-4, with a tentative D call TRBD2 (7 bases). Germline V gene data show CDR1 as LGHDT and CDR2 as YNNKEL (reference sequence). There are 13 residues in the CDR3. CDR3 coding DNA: TGTGCCAGCAGCCAAGTTCTGGGGGGGCCCAGGGACTTC. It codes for CASSQVLGGPRDF.

The CDR3, as DNA: TGTGCCAGCAGCCGGGGACAGGGAGTAAACTATGGCTACACCTTC. Protein sequence: CASSRGQGVNYGYTF. The genes are TRBV3-1 (or the pseudogene TRBV3-2) and TRBJ1-2; 9 positions match TRBD1. Trimming at V came to 4 bases and at J to 2 bases, leaving 5 bases not matched to a gene. Germline CDR1 reads LGHDT; CDR2 reads YNNKEL (reference sequence). This CDR3 region has 15 residues.

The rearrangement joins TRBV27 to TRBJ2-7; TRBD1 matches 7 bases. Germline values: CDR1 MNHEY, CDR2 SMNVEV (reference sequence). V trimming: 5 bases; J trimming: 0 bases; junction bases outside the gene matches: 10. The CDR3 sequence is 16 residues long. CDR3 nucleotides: TGTGCCAGCAGTACCCGACAGGGACGAAGCTCCTACGAGCAGTACTTC. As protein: CASSTRQGRSSYEQYF.

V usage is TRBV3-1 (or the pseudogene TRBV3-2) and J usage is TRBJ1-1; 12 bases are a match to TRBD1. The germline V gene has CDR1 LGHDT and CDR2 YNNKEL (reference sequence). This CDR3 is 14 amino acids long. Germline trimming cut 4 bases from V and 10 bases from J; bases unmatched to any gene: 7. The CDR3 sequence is CASSLQGQGALAFF. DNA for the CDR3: TGTGCCAGCAGCCTCCAGGGACAGGGGGCTTTAGCTTTCTTT.

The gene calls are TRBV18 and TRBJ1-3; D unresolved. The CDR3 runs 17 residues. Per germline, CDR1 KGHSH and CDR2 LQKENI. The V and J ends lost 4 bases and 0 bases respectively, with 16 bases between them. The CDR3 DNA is TGTGCCAGCTCACTAGAACAGTCCCAAACCTCTGGAAACACCATATATTTT. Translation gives CASSLEQSQTSGNTIYF. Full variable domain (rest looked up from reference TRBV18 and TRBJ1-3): NAGVMQNPRHLVRRRGQEARLRCSPMKGHSHVYWYRQLPEEGLKFMVYLQKENIIDESGMPKERFSAEFPKEGPSILRIQQVVRGDSAAYFCASSLEQSQTSGNTIYFGEGSWLTVV.

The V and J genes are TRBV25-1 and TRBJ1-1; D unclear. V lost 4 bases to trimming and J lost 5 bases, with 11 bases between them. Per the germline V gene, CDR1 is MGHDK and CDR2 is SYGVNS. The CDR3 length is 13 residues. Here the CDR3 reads CASSGAGWTEAFF. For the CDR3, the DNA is TGTGCCAGCAGTGGAGCGGGGTGGACTGAAGCTTTCTTT.

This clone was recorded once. The CDR3 protein is CASSPYRGNEQYV. The DNA of the CDR3 is TGTGCCAGCAGCCCTTACAGGGGGAACGAGCAGTACGTC. The chain recombines TRBV28 with TRBJ2-7, with TRBD1 matching 8 bases. V gave up 6 bases and J gave up 5 bases; unmatched junction bases: 6. The CDR3 covers 13 residues. Germline V CDR1 and CDR2: MDHEN, SYDVKM.

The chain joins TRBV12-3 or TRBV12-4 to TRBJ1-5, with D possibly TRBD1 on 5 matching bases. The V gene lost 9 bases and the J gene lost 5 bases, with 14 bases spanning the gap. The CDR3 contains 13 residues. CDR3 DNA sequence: TGTGCCAGTTCGCCTAGGACATATCAGCCCCAGCATTTT. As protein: CASSPRTYQPQHF.

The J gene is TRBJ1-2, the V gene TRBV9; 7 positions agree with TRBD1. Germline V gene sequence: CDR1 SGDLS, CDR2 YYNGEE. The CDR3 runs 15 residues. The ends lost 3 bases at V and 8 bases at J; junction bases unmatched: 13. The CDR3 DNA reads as TGTGCCAGCAGCGGCCGGGACAGACTTCAGAAGGGCTACACCTTC. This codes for CASSGRDRLQKGYTF.

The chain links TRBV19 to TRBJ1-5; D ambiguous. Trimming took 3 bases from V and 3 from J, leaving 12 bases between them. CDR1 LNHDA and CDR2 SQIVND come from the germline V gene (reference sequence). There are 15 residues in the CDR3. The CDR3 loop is CASSIPLNPNQPQHF. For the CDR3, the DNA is TGTGCCAGTAGTATCCCACTAAACCCCAATCAGCCCCAGCATTTT.

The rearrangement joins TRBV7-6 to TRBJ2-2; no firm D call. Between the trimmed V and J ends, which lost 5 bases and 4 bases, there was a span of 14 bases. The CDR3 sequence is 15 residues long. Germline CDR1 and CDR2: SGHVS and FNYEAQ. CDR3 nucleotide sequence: TGTGCCAGCAGCCCATCAACCTTTAGCACCGGGGAGCTGTTTTTT. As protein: CASSPSTFSTGELFF.

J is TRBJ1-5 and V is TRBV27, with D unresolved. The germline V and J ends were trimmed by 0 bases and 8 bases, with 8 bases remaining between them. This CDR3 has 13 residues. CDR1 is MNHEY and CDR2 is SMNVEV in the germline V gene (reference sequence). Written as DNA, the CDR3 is TGTGCCAGCAGTTTATCCCGCCGGGAGCCCCAGCATTTT. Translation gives CASSLSRREPQHF.

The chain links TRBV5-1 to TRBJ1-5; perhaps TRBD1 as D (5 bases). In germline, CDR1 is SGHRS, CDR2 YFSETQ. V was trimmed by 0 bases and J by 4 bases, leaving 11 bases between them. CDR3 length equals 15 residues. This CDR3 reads CASSLDGQINQPQHF. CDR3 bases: TGCGCCAGCAGCTTGGACGGACAAATTAATCAGCCCCAGCATTTT.

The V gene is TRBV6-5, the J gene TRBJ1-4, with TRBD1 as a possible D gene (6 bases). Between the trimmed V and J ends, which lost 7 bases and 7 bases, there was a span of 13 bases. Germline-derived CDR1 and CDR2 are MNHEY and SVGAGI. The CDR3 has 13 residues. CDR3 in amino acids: CASTQGVGEKLFF. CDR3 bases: TGTGCCAGCACACAGGGCGTCGGTGAAAAACTGTTTTTT.

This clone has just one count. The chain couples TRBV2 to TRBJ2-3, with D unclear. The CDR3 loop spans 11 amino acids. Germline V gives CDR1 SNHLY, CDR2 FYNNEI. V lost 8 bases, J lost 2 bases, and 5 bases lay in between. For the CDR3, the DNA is TGTGCCAGCTCTTCCACAGATACGCAGTATTTT. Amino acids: CASSSTDTQYF.

The DNA for the CDR3 is TGTGCCAGCAGCCCTACCCCGGGGGGTACCCATGATCAGCCCCAGCATTTT. This codes for CASSPTPGGTHDQPQHF. This chain connects TRBV21-1 to TRBJ1-5. TRBV21-1 is a known pseudogene. CDR3 size: 17 residues.

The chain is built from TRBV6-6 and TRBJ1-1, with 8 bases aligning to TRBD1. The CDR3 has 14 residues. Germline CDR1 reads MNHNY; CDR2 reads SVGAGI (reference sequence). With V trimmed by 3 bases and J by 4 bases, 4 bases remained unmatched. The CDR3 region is CASSYPDRATEAFF. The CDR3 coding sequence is TGTGCCAGCAGTTATCCGGACAGGGCCACTGAAGCTTTCTTT.

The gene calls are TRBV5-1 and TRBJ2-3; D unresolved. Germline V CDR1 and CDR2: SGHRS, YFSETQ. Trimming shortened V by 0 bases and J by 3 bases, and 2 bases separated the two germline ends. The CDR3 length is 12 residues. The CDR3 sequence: CASSLATDTQYF. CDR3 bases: TGCGCCAGCAGCTTGGCAACAGATACGCAGTATTTT.

CDR3: CASSLAGGSDTQYF. The DNA for the CDR3 is TGTGCCAGCAGCTTAGCGGGGGGGTCAGATACGCAGTATTTT. The chain is built from TRBV6-2 or TRBV6-3 and TRBJ2-3; TRBD2 aligns across 11 bases. This CDR3 contains 14 residues. V lost 6 bases, J lost 4 bases, and 3 bases stayed unmatched. From germline, CDR1 is MNHEY and CDR2 SVGEGT.

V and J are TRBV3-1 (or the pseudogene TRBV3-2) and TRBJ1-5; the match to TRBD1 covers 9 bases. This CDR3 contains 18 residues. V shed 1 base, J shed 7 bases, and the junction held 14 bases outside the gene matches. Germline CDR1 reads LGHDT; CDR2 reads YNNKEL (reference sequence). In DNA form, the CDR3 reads TGTGCCAGCAGCCAAGGTATCGGGACAGGGAATTTGAGGCAGCCCCAGCATTTT. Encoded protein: CASSQGIGTGNLRQPQHF.

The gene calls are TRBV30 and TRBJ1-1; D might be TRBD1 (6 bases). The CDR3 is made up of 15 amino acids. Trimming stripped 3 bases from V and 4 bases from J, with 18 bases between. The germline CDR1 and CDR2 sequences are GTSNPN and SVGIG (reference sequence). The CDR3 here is CAWSGRGGSVTEAFF. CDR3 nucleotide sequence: TGTGCCTGGAGCGGCAGGGGAGGGTCGGTCACTGAAGCTTTCTTT.

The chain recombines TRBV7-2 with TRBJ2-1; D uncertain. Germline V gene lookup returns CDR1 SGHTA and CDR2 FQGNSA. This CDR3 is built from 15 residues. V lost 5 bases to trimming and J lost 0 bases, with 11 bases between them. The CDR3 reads CASSPDLSSYNEQFF. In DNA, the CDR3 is TGTGCCAGCAGCCCAGACTTGAGCTCCTACAATGAGCAGTTCTTC. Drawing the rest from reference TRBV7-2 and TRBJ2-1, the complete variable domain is GAGVSQSPSNKVTEKGKDVELRCDPISGHTALYWYRQSLGQGLEFLIYFQGNSAPDKSGLPSDRFSAERTGGSVSTLTIQRTQQEDSAVYLCASSPDLSSYNEQFFGPGTRLTVL.

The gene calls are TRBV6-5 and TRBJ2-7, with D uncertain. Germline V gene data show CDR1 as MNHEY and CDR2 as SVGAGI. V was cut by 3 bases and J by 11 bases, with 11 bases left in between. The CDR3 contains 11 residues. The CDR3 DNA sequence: TGTGCCAGCAGTTATGGCCAGAGCGAGTACTTC. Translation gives CASSYGQSEYF.

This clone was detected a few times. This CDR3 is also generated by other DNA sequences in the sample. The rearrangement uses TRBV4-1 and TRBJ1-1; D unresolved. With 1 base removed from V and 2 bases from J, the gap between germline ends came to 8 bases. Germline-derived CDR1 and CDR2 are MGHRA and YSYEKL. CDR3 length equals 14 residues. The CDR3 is CASSQGYGNTEAFF. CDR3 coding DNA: TGCGCCAGCAGCCAAGGTTACGGTAACACTGAAGCTTTCTTT.

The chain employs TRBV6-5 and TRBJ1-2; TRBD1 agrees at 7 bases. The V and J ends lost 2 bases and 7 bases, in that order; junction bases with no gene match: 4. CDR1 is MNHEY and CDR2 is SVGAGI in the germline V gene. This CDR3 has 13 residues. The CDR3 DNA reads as TGTGCCAGCAGTTACCAGACAGGGTTTGGCTACACCTTC. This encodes CASSYQTGFGYTF.

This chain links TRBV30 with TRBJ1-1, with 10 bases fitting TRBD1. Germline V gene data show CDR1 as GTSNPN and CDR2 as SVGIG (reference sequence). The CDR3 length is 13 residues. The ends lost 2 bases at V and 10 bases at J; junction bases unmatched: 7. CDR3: CAWSTKDRGRAFF. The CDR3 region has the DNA TGTGCCTGGAGTACCAAGGACAGGGGGAGAGCTTTCTTT.